The 10 T cell receptor beta chains below all came from one sample that was sequenced in a study of blood T cell repertoires in COVID-19. Profiled with immunoSEQ multiplex PCR; TCRdb holds only in-frame clones, not every one. The sample lists about 200,000 clones, approximately 91% occurring once. The sample comprised peripheral blood. The source of these receptors is a man in his late teens or twenties with active or convalescent COVID-19.

This clone has only a few counts. The chain links TRBV9 to TRBJ1-1; D unclear. Germline V lookup: CDR1 SGDLS, CDR2 YYNGEE. The V end lost 3 bases, the J end lost 1 base, and 4 bases lay between the germline ends. The CDR3 spans 12 residues. The CDR3 sequence is CASSGRNTEAFF. CDR3 nucleotide sequence: TGTGCCAGCAGCGGGAGGAACACTGAAGCTTTCTTT.

This sequence joins TRBV5-4 and TRBJ2-7; weak D call: TRBD2 (5 bases). The CDR3 is made up of 11 amino acids. Trimming shortened V by 0 bases and J by 11 bases, and 9 bases separated the two germline ends. Germline V gene sequence: CDR1 SGHNT, CDR2 YYREEE (reference sequence). CDR3 region: CASSLGGEEYF. The CDR3 coding sequence is TGTGCCAGCAGCTTGGGGGGAGAGGAGTACTTC.

The chain carries TRBV9 and TRBJ2-7; TRBD1 agrees at 10 bases. Trimming cost V 0 bases and J 2 bases; bases outside gene matches: 14. There are 19 residues in the CDR3. Germline-derived CDR1 and CDR2 are SGDLS and YYNGEE. The CDR3 nucleotides are TGTGCCAGCAGCGTAGGAGGGACAGGGGAGCCTCGACTCCCCTACGAGCAGTACTTC. It translates to CASSVGGTGEPRLPYEQYF.

This chain links TRBV30 with TRBJ1-2; a weak D match, TRBD1 (5 bases). This CDR3 comprises 13 residues. V was clipped by 5 bases and J by 4 bases, with 14 bases between them. The germline V gene has CDR1 GTSNPN and CDR2 SVGIG (reference sequence). The CDR3 nucleotides read TGTGCCTGGGGGAGAGACAGACCCTATGGCTACACCTTC. This gives the protein CAWGRDRPYGYTF.

The chain is built from TRBV4-2 and TRBJ2-5; possibly TRBD1 for D (6 bases). The CDR3 totals 16 residues. Germline V lookup: CDR1 LGHNA, CDR2 YNFKEQ. The germline V and J ends were trimmed by 2 bases and 2 bases, with 15 bases remaining between them. CDR3 coding DNA: TGTGCCAGCAGCCAAACAGGGACACCCTCGCAAGAGACCCAGTACTTC. Its protein is CASSQTGTPSQETQYF.

This clone was counted between two and nine times. In DNA form, the CDR3 reads TGTGCCAGCAGTTTAATCGGGGGCACTGAAGCTTTCTTT. This codes for CASSLIGGTEAFF. The gene calls are TRBV27 and TRBJ1-1; tentatively, D is TRBD1 (5 bases). Germline loops: CDR1 MNHEY, CDR2 SMNVEV (reference sequence). Trimming stripped 2 bases from V and 4 bases from J, with 8 bases between. There are 13 residues in the CDR3.

V is TRBV5-1 and J is TRBJ2-7; tentative D call: TRBD1 (5 bases). V lost 0 bases, J lost 6 bases, and 13 bases lay in between. In germline, CDR1 is SGHRS, CDR2 YFSETQ. CDR3 length: 14 residues. The CDR3 region is CASSLDPVGPEQYF. The CDR3 nucleotides are TGCGCCAGCAGCTTGGACCCTGTGGGGCCCGAGCAGTACTTC.

The DNA for the CDR3 is TGCGCCAGCAGCATTGGGGAGGCGAACACCGGGGAGCTGTTTTTT. Amino acid sequence: CASSIGEANTGELFF. This chain connects TRBV5-1 to TRBJ2-2; possible D gene TRBD2, 6 bases. V lost 4 bases and J 0 bases, leaving 10 bases between the germline ends. Germline V gives CDR1 SGHRS, CDR2 YFSETQ. This CDR3 has 15 amino acids.

This chain connects TRBV2 to TRBJ1-2, with D hard to call. The germline CDR1 and CDR2 sequences are SNHLY and FYNNEI. The V end lost 4 bases, the J end lost 4 bases, and 10 bases lay between the germline ends. This CDR3 is 13 amino acids long. CDR3 nucleotide sequence: TGTGCCAGCAGTGTGTGGCAGTCCTATGGCTACACCTTC. Encoded protein: CASSVWQSYGYTF.

The rearrangement joins TRBV30 to TRBJ2-1; 8 bases fit TRBD1. The CDR3 consists of 13 residues. Germline CDR1 and CDR2: GTSNPN and SVGIG (reference sequence). V was pared by 5 bases and J by 9 bases, with 9 bases of the junction left unmatched. CDR3 amino acids: CAWGAAGGTEQFF. CDR3 bases: TGTGCCTGGGGGGCGGCAGGGGGCACTGAGCAGTTCTTC.